This T cell receptor beta chain was found in a study of blood T cell repertoires in COVID-19. The V and J ends lost 4 bases and 2 bases, in that order; junction bases with no gene match: 8. Germline loops: CDR1 MNHEY, CDR2 SMNVEV (reference sequence). This CDR3 is 17 amino acids long. Assay: immunoSEQ multiplex PCR; the TCRdb copy retains only in-frame clones and omits some. The top ten clones hold about 1.5% of a sample with about 410,000 clones, just over 85% of them seen once. In this sample, this clone turned up once. The chain has TRBV27 and TRBJ2-3, with 11 bases fitting TRBD2. Input material: peripheral blood. This TCR derives from a woman aged 25 to 45 with active or convalescent COVID-19. CDR3 nucleotides: TGTGCCAGCAGTTCTCCTGGGACTAGCGGTATCACAGATACGCAGTATTTT. Amino acids: CASSSPGTSGITDTQYF.